These 6 T cell receptor beta chains came from one sample sequenced in a study of T cells in localized non-small cell lung cancer. Sequencing was performed with immunoSEQ multiplex PCR; in TCRdb, only in-frame clones are kept and a portion is missing. The sample records 70,000 to 75,000 clones, approximately 88% being singletons. Here the sequenced sample was peripheral blood, taken before any cancer treatment. All receptors derive from a female donor of 60 years or more with stage I lung adenocarcinoma.

This chain links TRBV7-6 with TRBJ2-3, with 10 bases fitting TRBD2. Germline CDR1 and CDR2: SGHVS and FNYEAQ. The V segment lost 0 bases and the J segment 2 bases; nucleotides outside the gene matches: 5. The CDR3 loop spans 17 amino acids. Here the CDR3 reads CASSLARSGGDTDTQYF. The CDR3 DNA is TGTGCCAGCAGCTTAGCGCGAAGCGGGGGGGACACAGATACGCAGTATTTT.

The V and J genes are TRBV5-1 and TRBJ2-5, with 9 bases aligning to TRBD1. Trimming removed 3 bases from V and 2 bases from J; junction bases left unmatched: 2. Germline assignment: CDR1 SGHRS and CDR2 YFSETQ. This CDR3 region has 14 residues. DNA for the CDR3: TGCGCCAGCAGCTCTGGGACAGGGCAAGAGACCCAGTACTTC. Translating it yields CASSSGTGQETQYF.

CDR3 nucleotide sequence: TGCAGCGTTGAAGGGACAGTGGATGCCTACGAGCAGTACTTC. Its translation is CSVEGTVDAYEQYF. The chain combines TRBV29-1 with TRBJ2-7; perhaps TRBD1 as D (6 bases). V was cut by 1 base and J by 2 bases, with 12 bases left in between. The length of the CDR3 is 14 residues. Looked up from germline, CDR1 is SQVTM and CDR2 is ANQGSEA.

The chain joins TRBV10-2 to TRBJ1-5; weak D call: TRBD1 (5 bases). Germline-derived CDR1 and CDR2 are WSHSY and SAAADI. The CDR3 runs to 14 residues. V was clipped by 2 bases and J by 6 bases, with 11 bases between them. This CDR3 reads CASSEPGRGQPQHF. The CDR3 nucleotides read TGCGCCAGCAGTGAGCCGGGACGCGGTCAGCCCCAGCATTTT.

The chain has TRBV18 and TRBJ2-1; D unresolved. CDR1 and CDR2 (germline): KGHSH, LQKENI. Trimming took off 2 bases at V and 0 bases at J, with 8 bases between the two ends. The CDR3 length is 15 residues. The CDR3 nucleotides are TGTGCCAGCTCACCAAGGTACGGCTCCTACAATGAGCAGTTCTTC. It encodes CASSPRYGSYNEQFF.

The gene calls are TRBV2 and TRBJ2-7; D is undetermined. CDR1 SNHLY and CDR2 FYNNEI come from the germline V gene. The CDR3 runs to 13 residues. V was shortened by 1 base and J by 2 bases, with 6 bases between the two germline ends. The CDR3 region is CASSEVGTYEQYF. CDR3 bases: TGTGCCAGCAGTGAAGTCGGAACCTACGAGCAGTACTTC.